This T cell receptor beta chain stems from a study of OX40 agonist ivuxolimab in advanced cancers. Whole-study context: The mean age was about 61 years, ranging from 23 to 79, with 80% to 85% of participants male.

Of note for this clone: The antigen remains undetermined.

Repertoires were generated with immunoSEQ multiplex PCR, while TCRdb's copy carries only in-frame clones and drops some. Altogether just over 35,000 clones are present, less than 85% being singletons, with the ten largest covering roughly 18%. Overall study results and limits: The study observed clonal expansion of CD4+ and CD8+ blood T cells by week 6 at 0.1 to 3.0 mg/kg. On average, CD8+ T cells showed a greater number of expanded clones than CD4+. Still undetermined is the antigen specificity of the expanded peripheral T cells.

With 0 bases removed from V and 8 bases from J, the gap between germline ends came to 20 bases. The CDR3 is made up of 18 amino acids. Germline-derived CDR1 and CDR2 are LGHNA and YSLEER. This TCR was sampled from an adult with an advanced solid tumor such as melanoma, head and neck, liver or kidney cancer. The chain couples TRBV4-3 to TRBJ1-6; D might be TRBD1 (6 bases). The material sequenced was CD4+ or CD8+ T cells sorted from blood, taken in a trial of the OX40 agonist ivuxolimab. As DNA, the CDR3 is TGCGCCAGCAGCCAAGAAGTGGGGGGCGACCTCTCTTATTCACCCCTCCACTTT. This translates into CASSQEVGGDLSYSPLHF.